One and the same sample provided the 28 T cell receptor beta chains below, sequenced in a study of blood T cell repertoires in COVID-19. The protocol was immunoSEQ multiplex PCR, while the TCRdb copy is restricted to in-frame clones and leaves out a portion. The table records 350,000 to 500,000 clones, about 87% of them present only once. The material sequenced was peripheral blood. The receptor source for this set is a man aged 18 to 35 with COVID-19, enrolled during active disease.

Written as DNA, the CDR3 is TGTGCCAGCGCGACAGGGGGCACAACTGAAGCTTTCTTT. Protein product: CASATGGTTEAFF. This chain links TRBV6-5 with TRBJ1-1; 10 bases agree with TRBD1. From germline, CDR1 is MNHEY and CDR2 SVGAGI. Losses at the gene ends were 8 bases for V and 5 bases for J; bases not matched to a gene: 5. The CDR3 has 13 amino acids.

The rearrangement joins TRBV27 to TRBJ2-5; D may be TRBD1 (7 bases). Germline CDR1 and CDR2: MNHEY and SMNVEV (reference sequence). With 3 bases removed from V and 1 base from J, the gap between germline ends came to 30 bases. The CDR3 contains 21 residues. The CDR3 DNA follows: TGTGCCAGCAGTTTGCGGGATTGCGGGACAGCGACGGGTTGTTGCCAAGAGACCCAGTACTTC. It yields the protein CASSLRDCGTATGCCQETQYF.

The chain links TRBV5-6 to TRBJ2-7, with D possibly TRBD2 on 5 matching bases. The ends were cut back, 5 bases at V and 7 bases at J, with 16 bases in the middle. The CDR3 consists of 13 residues. CDR1 is SGHDT and CDR2 is YYEEEE in the germline V gene. This chain's CDR3 is CASSSGSSGEQYF. The CDR3 DNA sequence: TGTGCCAGCAGTTCGGGCTCGTCGGGGGAGCAGTACTTC.

The chain is built from TRBV20-1 and TRBJ1-2; unclear D gene. The CDR3 extends over 11 amino acids. V was shortened by 2 bases and J by 7 bases, with 8 bases between the two germline ends. Germline loops: CDR1 DFQATT, CDR2 SNEGSKA (reference sequence). CDR3 bases: TGCAGTGCTAGAACCTTGAGTGGCTACACCTTC. It translates to CSARTLSGYTF.

The rearrangement joins TRBV19 to TRBJ1-3; D not resolved. The CDR3 is made up of 18 amino acids. Germline CDR1 and CDR2: LNHDA and SQIVND (reference sequence). The V gene lost 1 base and the J gene lost 0 bases, with 16 bases spanning the gap. The CDR3 DNA sequence: TGTGCCAGTAGTATAGTTTGGACCCTACGGGACTCTGGAAACACCATATATTTT. As protein: CASSIVWTLRDSGNTIYF.

The chain joins TRBV28 to TRBJ2-7; 15 positions match TRBD2. Germline trimming cut 5 bases from V and 2 bases from J; bases unmatched to any gene: 4. The length of the CDR3 is 16 residues. Germline assignment: CDR1 MDHEN and CDR2 SYDVKM. CDR3 residues: CASSPGTSGRTYEQYF. CDR3 DNA sequence: TGTGCCAGCAGTCCCGGGACTAGCGGGAGGACCTACGAGCAGTACTTC.

This rearrangement joins TRBV9 to TRBJ2-1; maybe TRBD2 (6 bases). This CDR3 is built from 16 residues. The V gene's germline CDR1 is SGDLS and CDR2 YYNGEE. The V and J ends lost 3 bases and 8 bases respectively, with 21 bases between them. CDR3: CASSGLGGGNVDEQFF. DNA of the CDR3: TGTGCCAGCAGCGGGCTCGGTGGCGGGAATGTAGATGAGCAGTTCTTC.

This rearrangement joins TRBV19 to TRBJ1-5; the D is unclear. The CDR3 contains 13 residues. The V end was cut by 6 bases, the J end by 3 bases, with 9 bases between. From germline, CDR1 is LNHDA and CDR2 SQIVND (reference sequence). The CDR3 reads CASRAAVNQPQHF. The CDR3 DNA is TGTGCCAGTAGGGCGGCAGTCAATCAGCCCCAGCATTTT.

The J gene is TRBJ1-4, the V gene TRBV28; the D gene is possibly TRBD1 (6 bases). Trimming removed 3 bases from V and 7 bases from J, with 12 bases in between. Germline CDR1 MDHEN, CDR2 SYDVKM. The CDR3 covers 14 residues. The CDR3 sequence is CASSLLGAGEKLFF. For the CDR3, the DNA is TGTGCCAGCAGTTTGTTGGGGGCCGGTGAAAAACTGTTTTTT. The entire variable domain, with the rest obtained from reference TRBV28 and TRBJ1-4, is as follows: DVKVTQSSRYLVKRTGEKVFLECVQDMDHENMFWYRQDPGLGLRLIYFSYDVKMKEKGDIPEGYSVSREKKERFSLILESASTNQTSMYLCASSLLGAGEKLFFGSGTQLSVL.

The V and J genes are TRBV29-1 and TRBJ2-4, with D possibly matching TRBD1 (6 bases). CDR1 SQVTM and CDR2 ANQGSEA come from the germline V gene. Trimming left V 2 bases short and J 5 bases short, with 10 bases between. The CDR3 consists of 13 residues. CDR3 loop: CSVEMGAQNIQYF. The CDR3 DNA is TGCAGCGTTGAAATGGGGGCCCAAAACATTCAGTACTTC.

The chain joins TRBV6-1 to TRBJ2-7, with 8 bases aligning to TRBD2. Trimming at V came to 0 bases and at J to 1 base, leaving 8 bases not matched to a gene. Looked up from germline, CDR1 is MNHNS and CDR2 is SASEGT. CDR3 size: 17 residues. CDR3 nucleotide sequence: TGTGCCAGCAGTGAAGCGGGGCGGGGGGTTTTTTCCTACGAGCAGTACTTC. Amino acid sequence: CASSEAGRGVFSYEQYF.

J is TRBJ2-5 and V is TRBV9, with D perhaps TRBD1 (6 bases). Germline CDR1 and CDR2: SGDLS and YYNGEE. The CDR3 contains 15 residues. The V and J ends lost 1 base and 1 base respectively, with 11 bases between them. The DNA of the CDR3 is TGTGCCAGCAGCGTAAGCTTGGGGGCCCAAGAGACCCAGTACTTC. This gives the protein CASSVSLGAQETQYF.

This clone showed up just a few times. The rearrangement uses TRBV19 and TRBJ1-4, with D perhaps TRBD1 (5 bases). Germline V CDR1 and CDR2: LNHDA, SQIVND (reference sequence). CDR3 length equals 14 residues. The germline V and J ends were trimmed by 8 bases and 7 bases, with 17 bases remaining between them. CDR3 in DNA: TGTGCCAGTCAGCTTGGGACTTTGGGTGAAAAACTGTTTTTT. This encodes CASQLGTLGEKLFF.

J is TRBJ2-1 and V is TRBV19; a possible D gene is TRBD2 (6 bases). CDR3 size: 15 residues. V was cut by 2 bases and J by 6 bases, with 14 bases left in between. In germline, CDR1 is LNHDA, CDR2 SQIVND (reference sequence). Here the CDR3 reads CASSIMGLGPNEQFF. For the CDR3, the DNA is TGTGCCAGTAGTATAATGGGACTTGGCCCCAATGAGCAGTTCTTC.

This clone was detected only once. CDR3 sequence reads: CASIFQAFF. The CDR3 nucleotides are TGTGCCAGCATCTTTCAGGCTTTCTTT. V gene TRBV5-8 combines with J gene TRBJ1-1, with D unclear. Germline CDR1 reads SGHTS; CDR2 reads YDEGEE. This CDR3 is 9 amino acids long. Trimming removed 6 bases from V and 11 bases from J, with 8 bases in between.

The CDR3 protein is CASSPGATNTIYF. For the CDR3, the DNA is TGCGCCAGCAGCCCTGGGGCCACCAACACCATATATTTT. The chain links TRBV4-1 to TRBJ1-3; D is perhaps TRBD1 (5 bases). The germline V gene encodes CDR1 MGHRA and CDR2 YSYEKL. V gave up 4 bases and J gave up 7 bases, with 11 bases separating them. This CDR3 has 13 residues.

The V call is TRBV4-1, the J call TRBJ2-7; 8 bases are shared with TRBD1. This CDR3 contains 15 residues. Germline loops: CDR1 MGHRA, CDR2 YSYEKL. J lost 0 bases, V lost 0 bases, and 1 base had no gene match. The CDR3 spells CASSQEQGDSYEQYF. In DNA, the CDR3 is TGCGCCAGCAGCCAAGAACAGGGGGACTCCTACGAGCAGTACTTC.

This clone was counted a single time. The chain employs TRBV5-4 and TRBJ2-1; tentative D call: TRBD2 (5 bases). The germline V gene has CDR1 SGHNT and CDR2 YYREEE (reference sequence). V dropped 0 bases and J dropped 4 bases, with 14 bases sitting between them. This CDR3 has 16 amino acids. CDR3 nucleotide sequence: TGTGCCAGCAGCTTGGACGTTCGGACTCCTTACAATGAGCAGTTCTTC. Translated, it gives CASSLDVRTPYNEQFF.

The chain couples TRBV6-5 to TRBJ2-5; 8 bases are a match to TRBD1. CDR3 length: 15 amino acids. The germline V gene has CDR1 MNHEY and CDR2 SVGAGI. After removal of 7 bases from V and 5 bases from J, the junction contained 12 bases not matched to a gene. The CDR3 nucleotides are TGTGCCAGCAACTTCAGGACAGGGAACACGGAGACCCAGTACTTC. Translating it yields CASNFRTGNTETQYF.

V and J are TRBV3-1 (or the pseudogene TRBV3-2) and TRBJ2-7; D is perhaps TRBD2 (6 bases). The CDR3 loop spans 14 amino acids. Deletions cut 2 bases from V and 4 bases from J, with 12 bases between. From germline, CDR1 is LGHDT and CDR2 YNNKEL (reference sequence). CDR3 protein: CASSQQVGRYEQYF. The CDR3 nucleotides read TGTGCCAGCAGCCAACAGGTGGGGAGGTACGAGCAGTACTTC.

This clone was detected only a few times. The DNA for the CDR3 is TGTGCCAGCAGCTCAAGACAGGGGAATTCACCCCTCCACTTT. It encodes CASSSRQGNSPLHF. V gene TRBV7-8 combines with J gene TRBJ1-6; TRBD1 matches 8 bases. V trimming: 4 bases; J trimming: 7 bases; junction bases outside the gene matches: 3. The CDR3 is 14 residues long. Germline CDR1 is SGHVS and CDR2 is FQNEAQ. Using reference TRBV7-8 and TRBJ1-6 for the parts outside the CDR3, the full variable domain is GAGVSQSPRYKVAKRGQDVALRCDPISGHVSLFWYQQALGQGPEFLTYFQNEAQLDKSGLPSDRFFAERPEGSVSTLKIQRTQQEDSAVYLCASSSRQGNSPLHFGNGTRLTVT.

This clone has more than one count but fewer than ten. This chain joins TRBV3-1 (or the pseudogene TRBV3-2) and TRBJ1-1, with 7 bases matching TRBD1. The CDR3 contains 14 residues. The junction had 6 bases not matched to a gene; V was cut back by 6 bases and J by 2 bases. CDR1 is LGHDT, CDR2 YNNKEL, per germline (reference sequence). The CDR3 DNA reads TGTGCCAGCAGTGGGACAGCCTTAAACACTGAAGCTTTCTTT. Its protein is CASSGTALNTEAFF.

This chain uses TRBV18 with TRBJ1-3, with TRBD1 identical over 7 bases. Germline V gene lookup returns CDR1 KGHSH and CDR2 LQKENI. CDR3 length: 16 residues. V dropped 4 bases and J dropped 0; count of bases not matched to a gene: 6. The CDR3 region has the DNA TGTGCCAGCTCACGGGGGACAGCCAACTCTGGAAACACCATATATTTT. Translating gives CASSRGTANSGNTIYF.

In this sample, this clone turned up a few times. The chain has TRBV7-9 and TRBJ1-1, with TRBD1 matching 7 bases. After removal of 4 bases from V and 1 base from J, the junction contained 6 bases not matched to a gene. This CDR3 spans 15 amino acids. Germline CDR1 is SEHNR and CDR2 is FQNEAQ (reference sequence). CDR3 amino acids: CASSSRTGANTEAFF. CDR3 sequence (DNA): TGTGCCAGCAGCTCTCGGACAGGAGCGAACACTGAAGCTTTCTTT.

The J gene is TRBJ2-3, the V gene TRBV11-3, with 10 bases fitting TRBD2. The germline V gene encodes CDR1 SGHNT and CDR2 YENEEA. V lost 4 bases and J lost 7; bases outside the gene matches: 11. This CDR3 is built from 16 residues. CDR3 DNA sequence: TGTGCCAGCAGCTCCCTAACGGGGACTAGCGTACATACGCAGTATTTT. Protein product: CASSSLTGTSVHTQYF.

V gene TRBV6-5 combines with J gene TRBJ1-5, with D maybe TRBD1 (6 bases). The V and J ends lost 6 bases and 2 bases respectively, with 11 bases between them. The CDR3 loop spans 14 amino acids. CDR1 is MNHEY, CDR2 SVGAGI, per germline. CDR3 region: CASRTGIGNQPQHF. DNA for the CDR3: TGTGCCAGCAGAACAGGGATCGGCAATCAGCCCCAGCATTTT.

The chain has TRBV7-9 and TRBJ1-1; D is uncertain. This CDR3 comprises 13 residues. The V and J ends lost 2 bases and 1 base respectively, with 5 bases between them. Germline CDR1 is SEHNR and CDR2 is FQNEAQ (reference sequence). CDR3 bases: TGTGCCAGCAGCTTATTGGCGAACACTGAAGCTTTCTTT. As protein: CASSLLANTEAFF.

The genes are TRBV6-5 and TRBJ2-7; TRBD1 is a possible D gene (5 bases). V lost 6 bases and J lost 2, with 17 bases in between. Per the germline V gene, CDR1 is MNHEY and CDR2 is SVGAGI. The length of the CDR3 is 15 residues. The CDR3 coding sequence is TGTGCCAGCAGGGCTGGACAACTCCTAACCTACGAGCAGTACTTC. Protein: CASRAGQLLTYEQYF.